This T cell receptor beta chain comes out of a study of blood T cells in healthy people across ages. Overall study: In model experiments, template switching was able to capture about one barcoded beta molecule for every two T cells that were present. Findings and caveats of the study: The unsorted PBMCs prevented any conclusive comparison of naive versus antigen-experienced cells.

CDR3 length equals 12 residues. Germline V lookup: CDR1 MNHGY, CDR2 SAAAGT. V trimming: 6 bases; J trimming: 8 bases; junction bases outside the gene matches: 4. Notes on this clonotype: The antigen remains undetermined.

Alongside a J-beta primer mix, a sample-barcoded 5' primer served in a second PCR lasting roughly 7 to 12 cycles. TCRdb reprocessed the 5' RACE reads via MiXCR and lists one record per CDR3 protein. The table shows about 830,000 distinct CDR3 sequences, with about 59% occurring only once. The receptor was derived from a man aged 30 to 39 in good health. Sequenced: blood. The rearrangement links TRBV6-8 to TRBJ2-1; 7 bases are shared with TRBD2. CDR3 nucleotides: TGTGCCAGCAGGCGGACTAGTGATGAGCAGTTCTTC. Amino acid sequence: CASRRTSDEQFF.